This is a list of T cell receptor beta chains from one sample in a study of T cell repertoires in cytomegalovirus infection. These receptors are not linked to any known antigen. One entry per CDR3 protein results from TCRdb running MiXCR on the reads. The sample comprises hundreds of thousands of distinct CDR3 sequences, roughly 43% of which are singletons, and roughly two fifths rests with the top ten. This specimen consisted of cultured PBMCs, obtained from culture after CMV antigen stimulation. These receptors all stem from a human donor in good health (CMV status not recorded). Some clones in this sample may be carry-over from other donors' samples. Each CDR3 is given with its conserved first and last residue. A D gene is named only where the DNA matches it firmly. A row's size may be missing; if present it is once, few, many or a size class.

.	TRBJ2-1	TRBV27	TRBD2	TGTGCCAGCAGTTTTGACAGCGGGGGACCCGGGTACAATGAGCAGTTCTTC	CASSFDSGGPGYNEQFF
.	TRBJ1-2	TRBV28	.	TGTGCCAGCAGTTTATGGGCTTTGGGGGCGGCAAGTGGCTACACCTTC	CASSLWALGAASGYTF
.	TRBJ2-2	TRBV2	.	TGTGCCAGCAGTGTTAACCCCTATAGAACAGGTTATCCCGGGGAGCTGTTTTTT	CASSVNPYRTGYPGELFF
.	TRBJ2-5	TRBV5-1	TRBD2	TGCGCCAGCAGCCCGCCGGGGGGGGAGACCCAGTACTTC	CASSPPGGETQYF
.	TRBJ1-1	TRBV7-2	TRBD1	TGTGCCAGCAGCTTAGTGGGGACAGGGACATATGAGGCTTTCTTT	CASSLVGTGTYEAFF
.	TRBJ2-5	TRBV29-1	.	TGCAGCGTCCCCGCGGCAGTTGAGACCCAGTACTTC	CSVPAAVETQYF
.	TRBJ2-5	TRBV20-1	TRBD2	TGCAGTGCAGGACTAGCGGGAGAGGGTCTACAAGAGACCCAGTACTTC	CSAGLAGEGLQETQYF
.	TRBJ2-5	TRBV7-6	TRBD2	TGTGCCAGCAGCCTTATAGCGGGCGTAATCAACTTGGAGACCCAGTACTTC	CASSLIAGVINLETQYF
many	TRBJ2-2	TRBV11-1	.	TGTGCCAGCAGCTTAGGACAGAACACCGGGGAGCTGTTTTTT	CASSLGQNTGELFF
.	TRBJ1-1	TRBV12-3/TRBV12-4	TRBD1	TGTGCCAGCAGTTCCGACAGGGGCCCAGGGAGCACTGAAGCTTTCTTT	CASSSDRGPGSTEAFF
.	TRBJ2-2	TRBV4-1	.	TGCGCCAGCAGCCAGTTGTTCGCTCCCCGAGACGCCGGGGAGCTGGTTTTT	CASSQLFAPRDAGELVF
few	TRBJ1-2	TRBV12-3/TRBV12-4	.	TGTGCCAGCAGTTTCTCGGGCAGGCAAACTTCTAACTATGGCTACACCTTC	CASSFSGRQTSNYGYTF
.	TRBJ2-5	TRBV6-1	TRBD1	TGTGCCAGCAGTAAGCGGGACAGGGGCCAAGAGACCCAGTACTTC	CASSKRDRGQETQYF
.	TRBJ2-3	TRBV19	.	TGTGCCAGTAGTATGGCCAGATCGGGTACGCAGTATTTT	CASSMARSGTQYF
.	TRBJ2-7	TRBV9	.	TGTGCCAGCAGCGATCTAACAAGTAACGAGCAGTACTTC	CASSDLTSNEQYF
.	TRBJ1-5	TRBV12-3/TRBV12-4	.	TGTGCCAGCAGTTTCGGGGGATGGAGCAATCAGCCCCAGCATTTT	CASSFGGWSNQPQHF
.	TRBJ2-1	TRBV7-4	.	TGTGCCAGCAGCCCCCCTTCGGGGGTCTCCTACAATGAGCAGTTCTTC	CASSPPSGVSYNEQFF
few	TRBJ2-3	TRBV11-2	.	TGTGCCAGCAGCTTAGAACCCGGGACGTTCGTAGATACGCAGTATTTT	CASSLEPGTFVDTQYF
.	TRBJ2-5	TRBV4-3	.	TGCGCCAGCAGCCAAGAACAGGGACTGCGGGAGACCCAGTACTTC	CASSQEQGLRETQYF
few	TRBJ2-3	TRBV29-1	TRBD1	TGCAGCGTTCGCTCAGGGGGATATATAGGTCGCTCAGATACGCAGTATTTT	CSVRSGGYIGRSDTQYF
.	TRBJ1-3	TRBV28	.	TGTGCCAGCAGTTTATTGTACAGGGACGACACCATATATTTT	CASSLLYRDDTIYF
once	TRBJ2-5	TRBV29-1	.	TGCAGCGTTCCCGGGAAGTTCCTTTGGGAGACCCAGTACTTC	CSVPGKFLWETQYF
.	TRBJ1-1	TRBV5-3	.	TGTGCCAGCAGCTTGAGGGGTTTCGCGAACACTGAAGCTTTCTTT	CASSLRGFANTEAFF
.	TRBJ2-2	TRBV4-1	TRBD2	TGCGCCAGCAGCCTCTTGCAGCGGGGGGGCACCGGGGAGCTGTTTTTT	CASSLLQRGGTGELFF
.	TRBJ1-5	TRBV19	.	TGTGCCAGTAGTACTCTATTTGGGGACCCGAACAATCAGCCCCAGCATTTT	CASSTLFGDPNNQPQHF
.	TRBJ1-1	TRBV7-2	.	TGTGCCAGCAGCCGACAAATTCACGGGGGGGGAGGAAACACTGAAGCTTTCTTT	CASSRQIHGGGGNTEAFF
.	TRBJ1-3	TRBV6-1	TRBD1	TGTGCCAGCAGTACCCACCTAGACAGGGGCAGGAACACCATATATTTT	CASSTHLDRGRNTIYF
.	TRBJ2-2	TRBV11-2	.	TGTGCCAGCCTCCTCTGGGACACCGGGGAGCTGTTTTTT	CASLLWDTGELFF
.	TRBJ2-3	TRBV7-9	.	TGTGCCAGCAGCCCACCTTTGGGGGTCACAGATACGCAGTATTTT	CASSPPLGVTDTQYF
.	TRBJ2-1	TRBV14	TRBD2	TGTGCCAGCAGCCAAGATTGGGTAGCGGGGGGGCAGCAGTTCTTC	CASSQDWVAGGQQFF
once	TRBJ1-1	TRBV7-2	.	TGTGCCAGCAGCCCAACTCTCGGGAACACTGAAGCTTTCTTT	CASSPTLGNTEAFF
few	TRBJ2-1	TRBV6-2/TRBV6-3	TRBD2	TGTGCCAGCAGTTACCTCCTAGCGGGAGGGATCTACAATGAGCAGTTCTTC	CASSYLLAGGIYNEQFF
.	TRBJ1-2	TRBV7-2	TRBD1	TGTGCCAGCAGCTTAACCGGGACAGCTAACTATGGCTACACCTTC	CASSLTGTANYGYTF
.	TRBJ2-5	TRBV4-2	.	TGTGCCAGCAGCCAATACGACGGTCACCAAGAGACCCAGTACTTC	CASSQYDGHQETQYF
.	TRBJ1-2	TRBV11-2	.	TGTGCCAGCAGCCCCCGTTCCCCTGGGACGGGAGGGGGCTACACCTTC	CASSPRSPGTGGGYTF
.	TRBJ2-5	TRBV7-9	.	TGTGCCAGCAGCCCGGGGATCCAGTACTTC	CASSPGIQYF
.	TRBJ2-7	TRBV7-2	.	TGTGCCAGCAGCCCGGGCTCGGGCCCCTACGAGCAGTACTTC	CASSPGSGPYEQYF
.	TRBJ1-6	TRBV7-8	.	TGTGCCAGCAGCTCCGGGGGGATCCATAATTCACCCCTCCACTTT	CASSSGGIHNSPLHF
.	TRBJ2-6	TRBV28	.	TGTGCCAGCAGTTCCGACAGACCCGGGGCCAACGTCCTGACTTTC	CASSSDRPGANVLTF
.	TRBJ2-1	TRBV5-4	.	TGTGCCAGCAGCTTGGCTATAAATCGGAATGAGCAGTTCTTC	CASSLAINRNEQFF
.	TRBJ1-6	TRBV7-2	.	TGTGCCAGCAGCTTATTGGGGTCCGGGTCCCCAGGTTCCTATAATTCACCCCTCCACTTT	CASSLLGSGSPGSYNSPLHF
.	TRBJ2-1	TRBV7-2	.	TGTGCCAGCAGCTTCTCCGGAAATGAGCAGTTCTTC	CASSFSGNEQFF
few	TRBJ1-6	TRBV7-2	.	TGTGCCAGCAGCCCAGGACGGAGCTCCTATAATTCACCCCTCCACTTT	CASSPGRSSYNSPLHF
many	TRBJ2-6	TRBV7-2	TRBD2	TGTGCCAGCAGCCCTAGCGGGTTCTCTGGGGCCAACGTCCTGACTTTC	CASSPSGFSGANVLTF
.	TRBJ2-1	TRBV28	TRBD2	TGTGCCAGCAGGGGAGCAGCGGGGGACTCCTACAATGAGCAGTTCTTC	CASRGAAGDSYNEQFF
.	TRBJ1-1	TRBV6-1	.	TGTGCCAGCAGAACCGGGACAAGGGACCCCACTGAAGCTTTCTTT	CASRTGTRDPTEAFF
once	TRBJ2-5	TRBV6-6	.	TGTGCCAGCAGTTACTCGCGAGTTGCAGAGACCCAGTACTTC	CASSYSRVAETQYF
many	TRBJ2-1	TRBV7-2	TRBD2	TGTGCCAGCAGCTCCGCCGGGGGGGCTTGGAATGAGCAGTTCTTC	CASSSAGGAWNEQFF
.	TRBJ2-2	TRBV11-2	.	TGTGCCAGCAGCTTGGCCGGGATTCAAAACACCGGGGAGCTGTTTTTT	CASSLAGIQNTGELFF
.	TRBJ2-7	TRBV7-6	TRBD2	TGTGCCAGCAGCTTAGATTCCGCGGTTCTTTGGGCTAGCGGGGACGTCTACGAGCAGTACTTC	CASSLDSAVLWASGDVYEQYF
.	TRBJ2-1	TRBV11-2	.	TGTGCCAGCAGCTTATCTTCGTGGCGGGGACTCTACAATGAGCAGTTCTTC	CASSLSSWRGLYNEQFF
few	TRBJ2-5	TRBV5-6	.	TGTGCCAGCAGCTTGATACCCCGGAGGACAGAGACCCAGTACTTC	CASSLIPRRTETQYF
few	TRBJ2-5	TRBV19	.	TGTGCCAGTGGCCCCAGAGAGACCCAGTACTTC	CASGPRETQYF
few	TRBJ1-4	TRBV7-6	.	TGTGCCAGCAGCTTATCCCCGGGGGTCAATGAAAAACTGTTTTTT	CASSLSPGVNEKLFF